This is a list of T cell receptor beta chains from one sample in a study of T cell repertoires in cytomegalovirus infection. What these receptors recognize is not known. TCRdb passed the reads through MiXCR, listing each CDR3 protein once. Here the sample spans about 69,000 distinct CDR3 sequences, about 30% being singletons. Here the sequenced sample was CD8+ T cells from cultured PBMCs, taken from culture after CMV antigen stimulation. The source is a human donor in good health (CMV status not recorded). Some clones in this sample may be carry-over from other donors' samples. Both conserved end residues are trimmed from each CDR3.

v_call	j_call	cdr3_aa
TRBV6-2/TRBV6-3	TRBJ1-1	ASSSGSPGGAF
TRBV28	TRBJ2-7	ASSLGQDFEQY
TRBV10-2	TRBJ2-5	ASSESLPGGVGQETQY
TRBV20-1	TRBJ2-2	SASGPSPGELF
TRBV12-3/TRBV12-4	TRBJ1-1	ASFALLGQGGTEAF
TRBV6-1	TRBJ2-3	ASSPQLSGGTDTQY
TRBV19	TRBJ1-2	ASSATGGSPYGYT
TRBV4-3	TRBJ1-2	ASSQDVPENYGYT
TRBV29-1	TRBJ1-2	SVEERNNYGYT
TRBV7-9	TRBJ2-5	ASRGETQY
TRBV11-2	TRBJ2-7	ASRGAGDEQY
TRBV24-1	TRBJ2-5	ATSATGSETQY
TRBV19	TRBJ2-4	ASSPRTRDIQY
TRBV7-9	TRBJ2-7	ASSLPIGSYEQY
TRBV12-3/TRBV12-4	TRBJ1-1	ASRVQGFEAF
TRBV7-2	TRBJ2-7	ASSLGGASGYEQY
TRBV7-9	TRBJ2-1	ASSFSDSSYNEQF
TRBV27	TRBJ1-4	ASSDRGDNEKLF
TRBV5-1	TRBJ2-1	ASSLLGSRNEQF
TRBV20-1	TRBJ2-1	SGLKRPTTNEQF
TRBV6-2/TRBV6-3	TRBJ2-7	ASSYPLAGIYEQY
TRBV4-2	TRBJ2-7	ASSEGQGIFYEQY
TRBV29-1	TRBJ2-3	SVDPTSGRTDTQY
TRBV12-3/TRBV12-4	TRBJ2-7	ASRQSGGEQY
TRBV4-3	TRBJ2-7	ASSQGTLDPSYEQY
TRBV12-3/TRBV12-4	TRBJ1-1	ASSKAGGWDTEAF
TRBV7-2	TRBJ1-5	ASSAWNQPQH
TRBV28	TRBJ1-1	ASSSLGGCTEAF
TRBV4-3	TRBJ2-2	ASSQDQTVDLF
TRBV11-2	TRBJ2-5	ASSSGETRLETQY
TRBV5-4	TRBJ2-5	ASSRLGGSEETQY